The 29 T cell receptor beta chains reported below all come from one sample, sequenced in a study of tumor-infiltrating lymphocytes in primary liver carcinoma. The authors took blood RNA from unsorted whole blood and also extracted germline DNA. A primer in the constant region served to generate TCR beta cDNA from roughly 450 ng of total RNA. Employing slightly modified ARM-PCR, three nested multiplex PCR rounds were run, and these gave rise to the TCR beta libraries. TRBV1-TRBV30 forward primers paired with a C-beta reverse primer were used in the first two PCR rounds, which ran about 11 cycles each. Each CDR3 protein gets one entry after TCRdb re-called the multiplex PCR reads with MiXCR. In the table there are over 250,000 distinct CDR3 sequences, approximately 54% of which are singletons. Sequencing was done on a sample of peripheral blood. All receptors come from a woman in her twenties or thirties with primary liver carcinoma and hepatitis B virus infection.

The J gene is TRBJ2-5, the V gene TRBV6-1; D is tentatively TRBD1 or TRBD2 (5 bases each). V lost 6 bases to trimming and J lost 10 bases, with 12 bases between them. The CDR3 totals 11 residues. Germline V lookup: CDR1 MNHNS, CDR2 SASEGT. In DNA form, the CDR3 reads TGTGCCAGCAGGGTCGGGACCGTCCAGTACTTC. Its translation is CASRVGTVQYF.

This chain connects TRBV5-8 to TRBJ2-6; maybe TRBD1 (6 bases). V was shortened by 2 bases and J by 0 bases, with 15 bases between the two germline ends. CDR3 length: 18 amino acids. In germline, CDR1 is SGHTS, CDR2 YDEGEE. Here the CDR3 DNA reads TGTGCCAGCAGCTTTAGGCAGGGGATCCACTCTGGGGCCAACGTCCTGACTTTC. Protein: CASSFRQGIHSGANVLTF.

The chain combines TRBV6-1 with TRBJ2-7, with D maybe TRBD1 (5 bases). Trimming stripped 2 bases from V and 7 bases from J, with 15 bases between. The germline gives CDR1 MNHNS, CDR2 SASEGT. The CDR3 contains 14 residues. Here the CDR3 DNA reads TGTGCCAGCAGTGAATGGGGCATGGTACGAGAGCAGTACTTC. Its translation: CASSEWGMVREQYF.

With regard to this clonotype: It may be a read error: a sequence one base away is much more abundant. The V gene is TRBV6-2 or TRBV6-3, the J gene TRBJ2-5; D may be TRBD2 (6 bases). This CDR3 contains 12 residues. CDR1 is MNHEY, CDR2 SVGEGT, per germline. The CDR3 reads CASRSRDPFSVF. For the CDR3, the DNA is TGTGCCAGCAGATCGCGGGACCCATTCTCTGTCTTC.

The rearrangement uses TRBV5-1 and TRBJ2-1, with D perhaps given as TRBD1 or TRBD2 (5 bases each). The CDR3 contains 14 residues. Germline V gives CDR1 SGHRS, CDR2 YFSETQ. Trimming removed 0 bases from V and 5 bases from J, with 9 bases in between. The DNA for the CDR3 is TGCGCCAGCAGCTTGGGGGACGAACACAATGAGCAGTTCTTC. Protein product: CASSLGDEHNEQFF.

About this clonotype: This may stem from a read error, because a much larger clone lies one nucleotide away. This rearrangement joins TRBV12-3 or TRBV12-4 to TRBJ2-3; 7 bases line up with TRBD1. The CDR3 contains 13 residues. CDR3 loop: CANIKGGTYTQYF. CDR3 nucleotide sequence: TGTGCCAACATTAAAGGGGGCACATATACGCAGTATTTT.

This clonotype was observed at least ten times. This chain uses TRBV11-2 with TRBJ2-3; D tentatively reads TRBD1 or TRBD2 (5 bases each). Trimming stripped 5 bases from V and 9 bases from J, with 18 bases between. This CDR3 comprises 14 residues. Germline loops: CDR1 SGHAT, CDR2 FQNNGV. The CDR3 sequence is CASSPIFGTQTQYF. The CDR3 DNA reads TGTGCCAGCAGCCCAATATTTGGGACCCAAACGCAGTATTTT.

In the case of this clonotype: A much bigger clone sits one base away, suggesting this may be a read error. The chain is built from TRBV12-3 or TRBV12-4 and TRBJ2-1; 9 bases map to TRBD2. The CDR3 has 15 amino acids. DNA for the CDR3: TGTGCCAGCGGTTTCGGCGGGAGGGAGTGGGATGAGCAGTTCTTC. Translated, it gives CASGFGGREWDEQFF.

Worth noting for this clonotype: This could be a read error, since a much larger clone is one nucleotide away. This chain links TRBV14 with TRBJ2-1; D gene unclear. Germline loops: CDR1 SGHDN, CDR2 FVKESK. The CDR3 is 12 amino acids. CDR3 loop: CVSSPPGAPRFF. As DNA, the CDR3 is TGTGTCAGCAGCCCCCCGGGCGCCCCGCGGTTCTTC.

Note on this clonotype: The CDR3 end shows no conserved phenylalanine or tryptophan, and so a read error is likely. This rearrangement joins TRBV29-1 to TRBJ2-5; TRBD2 is a possible D gene (6 bases). Trimming left V 7 bases short and J 2 bases short, with 17 bases between. This CDR3 region has 14 residues. Per the germline V gene, CDR1 is SQVTM and CDR2 is ANQGSEA. The CDR3 here is CSGGDRDGQETQYL. Written as DNA, the CDR3 is TGCAGCGGGGGGGACCGGGATGGACAAGAGACCCAGTACCTC.

This clonotype was seen many times. J is TRBJ2-4 and V is TRBV6-6, with TRBD1 as a possible D gene (5 bases). The germline V gene has CDR1 MNHNY and CDR2 SVGAGI (reference sequence). The V and J ends lost 4 bases and 0 bases respectively, with 7 bases between them. The CDR3 consists of 14 residues. CDR3: CASSLQGAKNIQYF. Here the CDR3 DNA reads TGTGCCAGCAGTTTGCAGGGAGCCAAAAACATTCAGTACTTC.

Concerning this clonotype itself: Lacking the conserved final phenylalanine or tryptophan, this CDR3 likely reflects a read error. V is TRBV4-1 and J is TRBJ1-1; D remains unclear. CDR1 and CDR2 from the germline V gene are MGHRA and YSYEKL. V lost 8 bases, J lost 0 bases, and 13 bases lay in between. This CDR3 comprises 14 residues. CDR3 nucleotide sequence: TGCGCCAGCGGCAGCCTACAACTGAACACTGAAGCTTTCATT. It codes for CASGSLQLNTEAFI.

Regarding this clonotype: A much larger clone lies one base from this, so it may be a read error. The rearrangement uses TRBV10-3 and TRBJ2-1; D is tentatively TRBD1 or TRBD2 (6 bases each). Germline V lookup: CDR1 ENHRY, CDR2 SYGVKD. CDR3 length equals 11 residues. Trimming left V 3 bases short and J 12 bases short, with 9 bases between. CDR3 sequence: CAISEGGGQFF. In nucleotides, the CDR3 is TGTGCCATCAGTGAAGGAGGGGGGCAGTTCTTC.

This clonotype was picked up a small number of times. V and J are TRBV5-4 and TRBJ2-7; tentative D call: TRBD2 (6 bases). This CDR3 is built from 15 residues. CDR1 and CDR2 (germline): SGHNT, YYREEE (reference sequence). Trimming took 1 base from V and 4 from J, leaving 15 bases between them. This chain's CDR3 is CASSLWGERRYEQYF. CDR3 nucleotides: TGTGCCAGCAGCTTGTGGGGGGAAAGAAGATACGAGCAGTACTTC.

This clonotype was seen a few times. This chain connects TRBV30 to TRBJ2-5; D remains ambiguous. This CDR3 contains 11 residues. Trimming shortened V by 4 bases and J by 5 bases, and 8 bases separated the two germline ends. CDR1 is GTSNPN and CDR2 is SVGIG in the germline V gene (reference sequence). Written as DNA, the CDR3 is TGTGCCTGGAATGATGGGGAGACCCAGTACTTC. This encodes CAWNDGETQYF.

The V gene is TRBV7-9, the J gene TRBJ1-2, with 10 bases fitting TRBD1. The CDR3 length is 14 residues. Germline V gene lookup returns CDR1 SEHNR and CDR2 FQNEAQ (reference sequence). V gave up 6 bases and J gave up 6 bases; unmatched junction bases: 7. In DNA, the CDR3 is TGTGCCAGCAGGAATGAGGACAGGGGGAATGGCTACACCTTC. It yields the protein CASRNEDRGNGYTF.

Regarding this clonotype: The junction differs from germline at one of its ends, possibly a read error. The gene calls are TRBV6-1 and TRBJ2-5, with D unresolved. Germline V gene lookup returns CDR1 MNHNS and CDR2 SASEGT. The CDR3 has 13 amino acids. Here the CDR3 DNA reads TGTGCCAGCACTGCAAGGTTCCAAGAGATCCAGTACTTC. It specifies CASTARFQEIQYF.

This clonotype was recorded at least ten times. This sequence joins TRBV11-3 and TRBJ2-1; D is unclear. The V gene's germline CDR1 is SGHNT and CDR2 YENEEA. The CDR3 has 16 residues. Trimming removed 5 bases from V and 2 bases from J, with 16 bases in between. The CDR3 nucleotides are TGTGCCAGCAGCCTCACCCCCGTCCTAACCTACAATGAGCAGTTCTTC. This codes for CASSLTPVLTYNEQFF.

The rearrangement uses TRBV5-1 and TRBJ1-1, with 7 bases lining up with TRBD1. The V and J ends lost 8 bases and 8 bases, in that order; junction bases with no gene match: 18. CDR1 is SGHRS and CDR2 is YFSETQ in the germline V gene. The CDR3 length is 15 residues. CDR3 protein: CASSPGTGTETEAFF. CDR3 bases: TGCGCCAGTAGCCCAGGAACCGGGACAGAAACAGAAGCTTTCTTT.

This clonotype was observed a few times. The chain has TRBV10-1 and TRBJ2-7; D gene unclear. The length of the CDR3 is 18 residues. In germline, CDR1 is WNHNN, CDR2 SYGVQD (reference sequence). The V end lost 7 bases, the J end lost 1 base, and 26 bases lay between the germline ends. The CDR3 here is CASIQGQPSYAPSYEQYF. CDR3 coding DNA: TGCGCCAGCATCCAAGGCCAGCCCTCCTATGCCCCATCCTACGAGCAGTACTTC.

About this clonotype itself: One end of the junction is discordant with germline, which a read error may explain. The rearrangement joins TRBV11-3 to TRBJ2-1, with D perhaps matching TRBD1 or TRBD2 (5 bases each). The CDR3 has 14 residues. Germline V lookup: CDR1 SGHNT, CDR2 YENEEA. CDR3 nucleotide sequence: TGTGCCAGAAGCTTTACGAGGGACCACAATGAGCAGTTCTTC. Protein: CARSFTRDHNEQFF.

This clonotype was seen ten or more times. The chain combines TRBV6-6 with TRBJ1-5; D gene unclear. Germline V lookup: CDR1 MNHNY, CDR2 SVGAGI (reference sequence). The CDR3 runs 13 residues. V was clipped by 2 bases and J by 7 bases, with 9 bases between them. The CDR3 DNA is TGTGCCAGCAGTTACGGGGTGCGGCAGCCCCAGCATTTT. Its protein product is CASSYGVRQPQHF.

This clonotype was observed a few times. Given a much more abundant clone one base away, this may be a read error. V gene TRBV11-2 combines with J gene TRBJ2-2; D is uncertain. The germline gives CDR1 SGHAT, CDR2 FQNNGV. The CDR3 covers 13 residues. The V gene lost 4 bases and the J gene lost 5 bases, with 8 bases spanning the gap. The CDR3 DNA reads as TGTGCCAGCAGCTCAGGTCGGACCGGGGAGCTGTTTTTT. Translated, it gives CASSSGRTGELFF.

The J gene is TRBJ1-4, the V gene TRBV6-6; the D is unclear. The CDR3 covers 13 residues. V was shortened by 8 bases and J by 4 bases, with 11 bases between the two germline ends. Germline loops: CDR1 MNHNY, CDR2 SVGAGI (reference sequence). The CDR3 reads CASQVASNEKLFF. The CDR3 bases are TGTGCCAGCCAGGTGGCCAGTAATGAAAAACTGTTTTTT.

This clonotype was seen more than once but under ten times. V usage is TRBV6-2 or TRBV6-3 and J usage is TRBJ1-2, with TRBD1 identical over 11 bases. The germline CDR1 and CDR2 sequences are MNHEY and SVGEGT. J lost 2 bases, V lost 5 bases, and 7 bases had no gene match. This CDR3 is 16 amino acids long. The CDR3 sequence: CASSQRGTGGNYGYTF. DNA for the CDR3: TGTGCCAGCAGTCAACGAGGGACAGGGGGGAACTATGGCTACACCTTC.

This clonotype appeared a few times. J is TRBJ1-4 and V is TRBV6-5; a possible D gene is TRBD1 (6 bases). Trimming stripped 2 bases from V and 4 bases from J, with 11 bases between. Germline V gene data show CDR1 as MNHEY and CDR2 as SVGAGI. The CDR3 is 15 amino acids. The chain's CDR3 is CASSYRGGRNEKLFF. The CDR3 region has the DNA TGTGCCAGCAGTTACAGGGGGGGCCGTAATGAAAAACTGTTTTTT.

Of note for this clonotype: At one end the junction does not follow the germline gene, possibly because of a read error. J is TRBJ2-1 and V is TRBV6-2 or TRBV6-3, with D unresolved. The CDR3 runs to 14 residues. Germline V CDR1 and CDR2: MNHEY, SVGEGT. The CDR3 here is CASSYWTENNEQFF. Written as DNA, the CDR3 is TGTGCCAGCAGCTACTGGACGGAAAACAATGAGCAGTTCTTC.

This chain links TRBV28 with TRBJ2-1; D gene uncertain. The CDR3 spans 12 residues. Germline loops: CDR1 MDHEN, CDR2 SYDVKM. The V end lost 3 bases, the J end lost 4 bases, and 4 bases lay between the germline ends. The CDR3 loop is CASSLLYNEQFF. The CDR3 DNA reads as TGTGCCAGCAGTTTGTTGTACAATGAGCAGTTCTTC.

The CDR3 nucleotides read TGTGCCAGCACCCTGACTAGGGGGAGGGCCTGGGAGCAGTACTTC. Protein: CASTLTRGRAWEQYF. The genes are TRBV6-2 or TRBV6-3 and TRBJ2-7, with D possibly being TRBD2 (7 bases). The CDR3 totals 15 residues. Germline CDR1 and CDR2: MNHEY and SVGEGT. V was pared by 7 bases and J by 7 bases, with 23 bases between.